A selection of T cell receptor beta chains follows, all from one sample in a study of PD-1 blockade in classical Hodgkin lymphoma. Sequenced by immunoSEQ multiplex PCR; TCRdb stores in-frame clones only, minus some. The sample holds 25,000 to 30,000 clones, over 75% seen once. The sample here was CD4+ T cells from blood, taken before the fourth cycle of nivolumab. Receptor source: a human donor with classical Hodgkin lymphoma. The CDR3 runs from the conserved cysteine through the conserved F or W. The D gene is left open where the match is weak. Size is stated for part of the rows, as once, few or many counts, or as a class when the clone is expanded.

abundance	d_gene	v_gene	j_gene	CDR3nt	CDR3aa
NA	TRBD2	TRBV5-1	TRBJ2-7	TGCGCCAGCAGCTTGGGGTTAGCGGGGGGGCCCCTCGAGCAGTACTTC	CASSLGLAGGPLEQYF
NA	TRBD1	TRBV28	TRBJ2-3	TGTGCCAGCAGGATCCGGGACAGGGGCCCAGATACGCAGTATTTT	CASRIRDRGPDTQYF
NA	TRBD1	TRBV7-2	TRBJ1-2	TGTGCCAGCAGCTTGACGGGACAGAAGGGGGATGGCTACACCTTC	CASSLTGQKGDGYTF
NA	TRBD2	TRBV11-3	TRBJ2-1	TGTGCCAGCAGCCCTCCACCGGGACTAGCGGGTTACTACAATGAGCAGTTCTTC	CASSPPPGLAGYYNEQFF
NA	TRBD1	TRBV7-2	TRBJ2-7	TGTGCCAGCAGCTTCACAGGGGGCGCCTCCTACGAGCAGTACTTC	CASSFTGGASYEQYF
NA	TRBD2	TRBV10-3	TRBJ2-5	TGTGCCACCCAGGGTAGGCTGGGACTAGCGGGAGAGACCCAGTACTTC	CATQGRLGLAGETQYF
NA	TRBD2	TRBV29-1	TRBJ2-7	TGTAGCGTTGATCGGGAGGGGGGCGAGCAGTACTTC	CSVDREGGEQYF
NA	NA	TRBV28	TRBJ2-7	TGTGCCAGCAGTTACTACTTGGATATCTACGAGCAGTACTTC	CASSYYLDIYEQYF
NA	TRBD2	TRBV4-2	TRBJ2-5	TGTGCCAGCAGCCAAGCCCCTTCTCTAGCGGGAGGGGGGGAGACCCAGTACTTC	CASSQAPSLAGGGETQYF
NA	TRBD2	TRBV28	TRBJ2-7	TGTGCCAGCAGGCCGGGTACTAGCGGGATGTCCTACGAGCAGTACTTC	CASRPGTSGMSYEQYF
NA	NA	TRBV6-1	TRBJ1-6	TGTGCCAGCACCGAGACGGGAGGCAGTTCACCCCTCCACTTT	CASTETGGSSPLHF
NA	NA	TRBV19	TRBJ1-2	TGTGCCAGTAGTAACCCAAGTGGGGGGCCTGGCGGCTACACCTTC	CASSNPSGGPGGYTF
NA	TRBD2	TRBV6-5	TRBJ2-5	TGTGCCAGCCGCTTAGCGGGGGGGCTCGAGACCCAGTACTTC	CASRLAGGLETQYF
NA	NA	TRBV6-6	TRBJ1-1	TGTGCCAGCAGTTACTACAGGGTTTCGGCCACTGAAGCTTTCTTT	CASSYYRVSATEAFF
NA	NA	TRBV2	TRBJ2-4	TGTGCCAGCAGTGGTGTCGACGAAAACATTCAGTACTTC	CASSGVDENIQYF
NA	TRBD2	TRBV9	TRBJ2-3	TGTGCCAGCAGCGTAGCGTCCCTAGCGGGGGGCAGGGATACGCAGTATTTT	CASSVASLAGGRDTQYF
NA	TRBD1	TRBV11-2	TRBJ2-1	TGTGCCAGCAGCTTAGTACAGGGGTGGAATGAGCAGTTCTTC	CASSLVQGWNEQFF
NA	NA	TRBV20-1	TRBJ2-1	TGCAGTGCTAGGAACTACAATGAGCAGTTCTTC	CSARNYNEQFF
NA	NA	TRBV7-8	TRBJ2-3	TGTGCCAGCAGCTTTGTAGTTACCACAGATACGCAGTATTTT	CASSFVVTTDTQYF
NA	TRBD1	TRBV2	TRBJ1-5	TGTGCCAGCAGTGAATTGTCAGGGGGCAACTATCAGCCCCAGCATTTT	CASSELSGGNYQPQHF
NA	NA	TRBV7-8	TRBJ2-1	TGTGCCAGCAGCCCCCTTTGGGACACCCCAGACAAGCAGTTCTTC	CASSPLWDTPDKQFF
NA	NA	TRBV28	TRBJ1-5	TGTGCCAGCAGTTTTGGTACGCTCGGTAGCAATCAGCCCCAGCATTTT	CASSFGTLGSNQPQHF
once	NA	TRBV19	TRBJ1-6	TGTGCCAGTAGTCTGACAGGAAGCTCCTATAATTCACCCCTCCACTTT	CASSLTGSSYNSPLHF
NA	NA	TRBV2	TRBJ1-5	TGTGCCAGCAGTGCCGATCATTGGAGCAATCAGCCCCAGCATTTT	CASSADHWSNQPQHF
NA	NA	TRBV9	TRBJ1-2	TGTGCCAGCAGCGTAGTTACGGGGACCTATGGCTACACCTTC	CASSVVTGTYGYTF
NA	TRBD2	TRBV7-2	TRBJ2-1	TGTGCCAGCAGCTATTTCCCCGCTAGCGGGAGGTCAAATGAGCAGTTCTTC	CASSYFPASGRSNEQFF
NA	TRBD2	TRBV7-9	TRBJ2-3	TGTGCCAGCAGCTTGGCCCTAGCGGGAGATACGCAGTATTTT	CASSLALAGDTQYF
NA	TRBD1	TRBV6-5	TRBJ1-1	TGTGCCAGCAGTTACACCAGGACAGGCCACGAAGCTTTCTTT	CASSYTRTGHEAFF
NA	TRBD1	TRBV6-1	TRBJ2-3	TGTGCCAGCAGTGCGGGACAGGGGGCAATAAGTACGCAGTATTTT	CASSAGQGAISTQYF
NA	TRBD1	TRBV30	TRBJ1-4	TGTGCCTGGAGCGGCGGAGGACAGGGGGCTGGGGAAAAACTGTTTTTT	CAWSGGGQGAGEKLFF
few	NA	TRBV2	TRBJ2-1	TGTGCCAGCAGTGGGGAGGGGGCGATTGATGAGCAGTTCTTC	CASSGEGAIDEQFF